This passage covers 20 T cell receptor beta chains from one sample sequenced in a study of identical twins. TCRdb re-called the 5' RACE reads through MiXCR, storing one row per CDR3 protein. The sample has some 440,000 distinct CDR3 sequences, roughly 26% seen once. The data were also submitted as part of a second study, on T cells expressing NK-cell markers.

The sequenced material came from CD4+ T cells sorted from blood. These receptors all come from a young woman in good health.

This clonotype was recorded a few times. At one of its ends the junction is not consistent with the germline gene, which may arise from a read error. This rearrangement joins TRBV24-1 to TRBJ2-1, with D perhaps TRBD2 (5 bases). Germline CDR1 reads KGHDR; CDR2 reads SFDVKD. The CDR3 covers 15 residues. The CDR3 sequence: CATSDPGSSSNEQFF. The CDR3 DNA is TGTGCCACCAGTGACCCGGGATCTTCCTCCAATGAGCAGTTCTTC.

The chain recombines TRBV12-3 or TRBV12-4 with TRBJ2-2; the D gene is possibly TRBD2 (6 bases). Trimming stripped 6 bases from V and 6 bases from J, with 17 bases between. This CDR3 comprises 15 residues. This CDR3 is CASRPAHPGAGELFF. The CDR3, as DNA: TGTGCCAGCAGACCCGCTCATCCGGGGGCCGGGGAGCTGTTTTTT.

This chain joins TRBV11-1 and TRBJ2-3; TRBD1 might be the D (5 bases). Trimming pared 5 bases from V and 0 bases from J, leaving 12 bases between. CDR1 is SGHAT and CDR2 is FQDESV in the germline V gene (reference sequence). This CDR3 has 15 amino acids. CDR3 in DNA: TGTGCCAGCAGCCCAGGGTTCCAAAGCACAGATACGCAGTATTTT. Protein sequence: CASSPGFQSTDTQYF.

This chain connects TRBV27 to TRBJ1-5; D unresolved. The CDR3 has 13 amino acids. The V end lost 8 bases, the J end lost 2 bases, and 10 bases lay between the germline ends. Germline CDR1 and CDR2: MNHEY and SMNVEV (reference sequence). As DNA, the CDR3 is TGTGCCAGCGCAGTAACCCGCAATCAGCCCCAGCATTTT. Translating it yields CASAVTRNQPQHF.

This clonotype was seen only a few times. The CDR3 DNA follows: TGCGCCAGCAGCCAAATACAGGGTAATCAAGCTTTCTTT. It codes for CASSQIQGNQAFF. The chain links TRBV4-3 to TRBJ1-1; tentatively, D is TRBD1 (6 bases). Germline values: CDR1 LGHNA, CDR2 YSLEER. The CDR3 sequence is 13 residues long. V was pared by 2 bases and J by 9 bases, with 13 bases between.

V is TRBV20-1 and J is TRBJ1-1; a possible D gene is TRBD1 (6 bases). The V gene lost 4 bases and the J gene lost 0 bases, with 9 bases spanning the gap. The germline CDR1 and CDR2 sequences are DFQATT and SNEGSKA (reference sequence). The CDR3 runs 13 residues. CDR3 sequence reads: CSATYRVNTEAFF. CDR3 nucleotides: TGCAGTGCTACGTACAGGGTGAACACTGAAGCTTTCTTT.

This clonotype has only a few counts. This chain joins TRBV6-1 and TRBJ2-3; tentative D call: TRBD2 (6 bases). Trimming left V 6 bases short and J 0 bases short, with 19 bases between. Germline V CDR1 and CDR2: MNHNS, SASEGT. The CDR3 is 17 amino acids. This CDR3 is CASSLPGLADSTDTQYF. The CDR3 nucleotides read TGTGCCAGCAGCCTTCCTGGGTTAGCGGATAGCACAGATACGCAGTATTTT.

This sequence joins TRBV6-1 and TRBJ2-3; maybe TRBD2 (6 bases). This CDR3 is 13 amino acids long. In germline, CDR1 is MNHNS, CDR2 SASEGT. The ends were cut back, 2 bases at V and 6 bases at J, with 9 bases in the middle. The CDR3 DNA reads as TGTGCCAGCAGTGAACTAGCGAGGGATACGCAGTATTTT. Its protein is CASSELARDTQYF.

The rearrangement uses TRBV9 and TRBJ1-2, with a tentative D call TRBD1 (6 bases). The CDR3 loop spans 14 amino acids. V gave up 4 bases and J gave up 3 bases, with 13 bases separating them. The V gene's germline CDR1 is SGDLS and CDR2 YYNGEE. Here the CDR3 DNA reads TGTGCCAGCAGCCCTATCTCAGGGGACTATGGCTACACCTTC. Translated, it gives CASSPISGDYGYTF.

This rearrangement joins TRBV20-1 to TRBJ2-4; D might be TRBD2 (6 bases). This CDR3 comprises 11 residues. V lost 3 bases to trimming and J lost 6 bases, with 6 bases between them. Per germline, CDR1 DFQATT and CDR2 SNEGSKA (reference sequence). The CDR3 DNA sequence: TGCAGTGCTAGGGGAGGAAACATTCAGTACTTC. Translation: CSARGGNIQYF.

This clonotype was seen a few times. The chain has TRBV13 and TRBJ1-4; D perhaps matches TRBD1 (5 bases). The CDR3 is made up of 15 amino acids. V was pared by 4 bases and J by 6 bases, with 15 bases between. Germline-derived CDR1 and CDR2 are PRHDT and FYEKMQ (reference sequence). CDR3 bases: TGTGCCAGCAGCTCCAAGGGACGAGGGGATGAAAAACTGTTTTTT. It codes for CASSSKGRGDEKLFF.

This clonotype was seen a handful of times. This rearrangement joins TRBV29-1 to TRBJ1-1, with D possibly matching TRBD1 (6 bases). This CDR3 has 13 amino acids. Between the trimmed V and J ends, which lost 8 bases and 5 bases, there was a span of 18 bases. Per the germline V gene, CDR1 is SQVTM and CDR2 is ANQGSEA. The CDR3 here is CSFRGTTRTEAFF. DNA of the CDR3: TGCAGCTTCAGGGGTACGACGAGGACTGAAGCTTTCTTT.

V gene TRBV7-2 combines with J gene TRBJ2-3; D is ambiguous. The CDR3 loop spans 15 amino acids. The germline CDR1 and CDR2 sequences are SGHTA and FQGNSA. The germline V and J ends were trimmed by 1 base and 1 base, with 9 bases remaining between them. The CDR3 DNA is TGTGCCAGCAGCTTAGGGGCGTGGGGCACAGATACGCAGTATTTT. Its translation: CASSLGAWGTDTQYF.

This clonotype was found a few times. This chain uses TRBV6-1 with TRBJ2-2; D not resolved. The V end was cut by 11 bases, the J end by 0 bases, with 10 bases between. From germline, CDR1 is MNHNS and CDR2 SASEGT. The CDR3 spans 13 residues. The CDR3 region has the DNA TGTGCCTTAGGGCGGCCGAACACCGGGGAGCTGTTTTTT. It specifies CALGRPNTGELFF.

This clonotype was counted many times. The V call is TRBV27, the J call TRBJ1-2; D unresolved. The CDR3 totals 15 residues. Germline CDR1 reads MNHEY; CDR2 reads SMNVEV (reference sequence). Trimming left V 4 bases short and J 4 bases short, with 16 bases between. CDR3 DNA: TGTGCCAGCAGTTCTACGACTGTCAAAAGCTATGGCTACACCTTC. Translating it yields CASSSTTVKSYGYTF.

This clonotype showed up just a few times. This rearrangement joins TRBV5-1 to TRBJ1-2; no clear D gene. The CDR3 spans 15 residues. CDR1 is SGHRS and CDR2 is YFSETQ in the germline V gene. Trimming removed 0 bases from V and 0 bases from J, with 9 bases in between. The CDR3 DNA reads as TGCGCCAGCAGCTTGGTCTTGCCCTCTAACTATGGCTACACCTTC. It specifies CASSLVLPSNYGYTF.

This clonotype was observed a few times. The chain has TRBV5-6 and TRBJ2-2; D unresolved. The length of the CDR3 is 14 residues. V was clipped by 2 bases and J by 2 bases, with 7 bases between them. CDR1 is SGHDT and CDR2 is YYEEEE in the germline V gene. In DNA form, the CDR3 reads TGTGCCAGCAGCTTTGTCGCAAACACCGGGGAGCTGTTTTTT. This sequence encodes CASSFVANTGELFF. Full variable domain (outside the CDR3, taken from reference TRBV5-6 and TRBJ2-2): DAGVTQSPTHLIKTRGQQVTLRCSPKSGHDTVSWYQQALGQGPQFIFQYYEEEERQRGNFPDRFSGHQFPNYSSELNVNALLLGDSALYLCASSFVANTGELFFGEGSRLTVL.

The V gene is TRBV27, the J gene TRBJ2-7; TRBD1 aligns across 7 bases. The length of the CDR3 is 12 residues. V was clipped by 6 bases and J by 4 bases; unmatched bases: 3. Germline CDR1 is MNHEY and CDR2 is SMNVEV (reference sequence). The chain's CDR3 is CASRTGRYEQYF. The CDR3 nucleotides are TGTGCCAGCAGGACAGGGCGGTACGAGCAGTACTTC.

The CDR3 DNA is TGCAGTGCCCCCGATTGGGGTGGCTACACCTTC. It codes for CSAPDWGGYTF. V gene TRBV20-1 combines with J gene TRBJ1-2; D call uncertain. CDR1 is DFQATT and CDR2 is SNEGSKA in the germline V gene (reference sequence). Trimming stripped 6 bases from V and 7 bases from J, with 12 bases between. The CDR3 consists of 11 residues.

The chain joins TRBV25-1 to TRBJ2-5; D is unresolved. This CDR3 region has 14 residues. Between the trimmed V and J ends, which lost 1 base and 0 bases, there was a span of 6 bases. Germline CDR1 and CDR2: MGHDK and SYGVNS. The CDR3: CASSEFRDQETQYF. Written as DNA, the CDR3 is TGTGCCAGCAGTGAATTTCGGGACCAAGAGACCCAGTACTTC.